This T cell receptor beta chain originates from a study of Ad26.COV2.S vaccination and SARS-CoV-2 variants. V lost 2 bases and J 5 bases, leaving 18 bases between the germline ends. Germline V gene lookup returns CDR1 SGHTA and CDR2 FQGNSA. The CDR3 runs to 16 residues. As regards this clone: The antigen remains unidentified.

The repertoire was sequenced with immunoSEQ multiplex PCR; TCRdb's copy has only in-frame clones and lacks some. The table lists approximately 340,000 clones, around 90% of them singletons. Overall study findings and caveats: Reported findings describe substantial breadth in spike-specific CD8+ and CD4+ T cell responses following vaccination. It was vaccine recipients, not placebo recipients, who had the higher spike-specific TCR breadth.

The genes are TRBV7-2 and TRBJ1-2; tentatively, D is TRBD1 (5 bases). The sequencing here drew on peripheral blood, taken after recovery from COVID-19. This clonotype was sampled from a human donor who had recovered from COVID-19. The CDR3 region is CASSLRQGSSDYGYTF. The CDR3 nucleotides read TGTGCCAGCAGCTTACGTCAGGGATCGTCGGATTATGGCTACACCTTC.